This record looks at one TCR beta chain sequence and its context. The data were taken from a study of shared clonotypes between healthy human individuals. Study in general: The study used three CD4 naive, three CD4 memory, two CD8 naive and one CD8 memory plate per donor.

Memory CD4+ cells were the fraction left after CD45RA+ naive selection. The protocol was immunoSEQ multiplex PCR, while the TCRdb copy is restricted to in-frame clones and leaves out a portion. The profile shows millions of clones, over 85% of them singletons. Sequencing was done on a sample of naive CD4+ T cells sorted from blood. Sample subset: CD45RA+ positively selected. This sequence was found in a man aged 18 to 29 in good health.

CDR3 residues: CASSLVGTSEQFF. The CDR3, as DNA: TGTGCCAGCAGCTTAGTCGGGACTAGCGAGCAGTTCTTC. J is TRBJ2-1 and V is TRBV7-2; the match to TRBD2 covers 9 bases. CDR1 is SGHTA, CDR2 FQGNSA, per germline. The CDR3 is 13 amino acids. Trimming took 1 base from V and 10 from J; bases not matched to a gene: 2.